This T cell receptor (beta chain) was captured in a study of T cell responses to AZD1222 COVID-19 vaccine. The study's findings and limits: Clonal diversity was possibly underestimated; the donors were predominantly white British and more often female.

For this clone: Its antigen is as yet unknown.

The CDR3 length is 15 residues. Germline V lookup: CDR1 MNHEY, CDR2 SMNVEV (reference sequence). Between the trimmed V and J ends, which lost 5 bases and 3 bases, there was a span of 16 bases. The protocol was immunoSEQ multiplex PCR, while the TCRdb copy is restricted to in-frame clones and leaves out a portion. Altogether more than 120,000 clones are present, 85% to 90% being singletons, with the ten largest covering approximately 5.4%. This sequence joins TRBV27 and TRBJ1-1; the D gene is possibly TRBD1 (5 bases). This TCR was recovered from an adult who received the AZD1222 COVID-19 vaccine. The source was peripheral blood, collected 28 days after the second AZD1222 dose. The CDR3 DNA is TGTGCCAGCAGTCCCCTTCCGGGGGTGGACACTGAAGCTTTCTTT. This sequence encodes CASSPLPGVDTEAFF.